The 3 T cell receptor beta chains reported below all come from one sample, sequenced in a study of blood T cell repertoires in COVID-19 (dated by TCRdb to 2018 to 2021). Library preparation was by the immunoSEQ multiplex PCR assay. TCRdb holds this immuneACCESS table with in-frame rearrangements only. Some clones are missing; in checked studies, unresolved V genes explain under half, and the rest has no known cause. The sample records under 300,000 clones, around 83% of which are singletons. 9.5% to 15% of the sample is in the top ten clones. What was sequenced was peripheral blood. Receptors originate from a woman in her sixties with active or convalescent COVID-19.

The gene calls are TRBV7-9 and TRBJ2-1; D is perhaps TRBD1 (5 bases). The V gene's germline CDR1 is SEHNR and CDR2 FQNEAQ (reference sequence). This CDR3 has 15 amino acids. V lost 1 base and J 6 bases, leaving 13 bases between the germline ends. The CDR3 sequence is CASSLVGRAANEQFF. The CDR3 nucleotides are TGTGCCAGCAGCTTAGTTGGCAGGGCGGCCAATGAGCAGTTCTTC.

The V and J genes are TRBV7-3 and TRBJ1-6; no reliable D call. The CDR3 covers 16 residues. Germline V gene sequence: CDR1 SGHTA, CDR2 FQGTGA. Trimming took off 4 bases at V and 5 bases at J, with 15 bases between the two ends. CDR3 in amino acids: CASSSPIPENNSPLHF. The CDR3 DNA is TGTGCCAGCAGCTCCCCAATACCCGAGAATAATTCACCCCTCCACTTT.

This clone occurred once. The chain has TRBV14 and TRBJ2-5, with 12 positions matching TRBD2. Germline V gene sequence: CDR1 SGHDN, CDR2 FVKESK. With V trimmed by 4 bases and J by 5 bases, 8 bases remained unmatched. This CDR3 spans 16 amino acids. The CDR3 region is CASSPGLAGRKETQYF. The CDR3 nucleotides are TGTGCCAGCAGCCCAGGACTAGCGGGGAGGAAGGAGACCCAGTACTTC.